Shown below are 7 T cell receptor beta chains from a single sample sequenced in a study of glioma-infiltrating T cells after dendritic cell vaccination. Method: immunoSEQ multiplex PCR; TCRdb's copy keeps in-frame clones and lacks some. In the table there are about 73,000 clones, roughly 80% of which are singletons. This specimen was blood, taken before dendritic cell vaccination. These TCRs come from a human donor with glioblastoma.

This chain connects TRBV6-5 to TRBJ1-1, with a weak D call TRBD1 (6 bases). The CDR3 runs 15 residues. V shed 3 bases and J shed 2 bases, with 13 bases lying between them. Germline CDR1 and CDR2: MNHEY and SVGAGI. CDR3: CASSYGRGFNTEAFF. CDR3 nucleotides: TGTGCCAGCAGTTATGGGAGGGGGTTTAACACTGAAGCTTTCTTT.

This chain connects TRBV28 to TRBJ1-5, with 7 bases that match TRBD1. This CDR3 is built from 16 residues. Germline V gene lookup returns CDR1 MDHEN and CDR2 SYDVKM. The J segment lost 3 bases and the V segment lost 5 bases, leaving 10 bases of the junction unmatched. The CDR3 DNA sequence: TGTGCCAGCAGTATGGCTACAGGGGCCCCCAATCAGCCCCAGCATTTT. It yields the protein CASSMATGAPNQPQHF.

The chain joins TRBV18 to TRBJ1-1; D is perhaps TRBD1 (5 bases). The germline CDR1 and CDR2 sequences are KGHSH and LQKENI. The CDR3 sequence is 14 residues long. V lost 0 bases to trimming and J lost 7 bases, with 12 bases between them. CDR3 region: CASSPPYDRGEAFF. The CDR3 DNA is TGTGCCAGCTCACCACCGTACGATAGGGGTGAAGCTTTCTTT.

The gene calls are TRBV6-5 and TRBJ1-2, with D unclear. The CDR3 is 14 amino acids. Germline V gene data show CDR1 as MNHEY and CDR2 as SVGAGI. Trimming pared 6 bases from V and 0 bases from J, leaving 11 bases between. The CDR3 is CASSPFSSNYGYTF. The CDR3 bases are TGTGCCAGCAGCCCCTTTTCCTCTAACTATGGCTACACCTTC.

V is TRBV19 and J is TRBJ2-5, with D perhaps matching TRBD2 (5 bases). The CDR3 is 17 residues long. Germline V gives CDR1 LNHDA, CDR2 SQIVND (reference sequence). V lost 2 bases and J 4 bases, leaving 20 bases between the germline ends. CDR3 DNA: TGTGCCAGTAGTATATCCGGGGTCGCCTTGGTTGGAGAGACCCAGTACTTC. As protein: CASSISGVALVGETQYF.

CDR3 DNA sequence: TGTGCCAGCAGCGTGACAGTGAACACTGAAGCTTTCTTT. The encoded protein is CASSVTVNTEAFF. The chain carries TRBV7-6 and TRBJ1-1; perhaps TRBD1 as D (5 bases). Between the trimmed V and J ends, which lost 5 bases and 0 bases, there was a span of 7 bases. The CDR3 runs to 13 residues. Germline CDR1 is SGHVS and CDR2 is FNYEAQ.

This clone was seen only a few times. This chain links TRBV7-2 with TRBJ1-1; weak D call: TRBD1 (5 bases). The V end lost 3 bases, the J end lost 3 bases, and 8 bases lay between the germline ends. There are 13 residues in the CDR3. Germline V lookup: CDR1 SGHTA, CDR2 FQGNSA. The CDR3 sequence: CASSFGRDTEAFF. The CDR3 nucleotides are TGTGCCAGCAGCTTCGGCAGGGACACTGAAGCTTTCTTT.